This T cell receptor (beta chain) was sequenced during a study of T cells after posttransplantation cyclophosphamide. On the day of bone marrow donation, the related graft donor provided peripheral blood. CDR1 LNHDA and CDR2 SQIVND come from the germline V gene (reference sequence). V gave up 6 bases and J gave up 4 bases; unmatched junction bases: 5. The CDR3 extends over 14 amino acids. Produced via immunoSEQ multiplex PCR; TCRdb's table is partial and in-frame only. This table has some 7,400 clones, more than 60% appearing once. V gene TRBV19 combines with J gene TRBJ2-5, with TRBD2 matching over 10 bases. Specimen: memory CD4+ T cells sorted from blood. This TCR derives from a woman aged 45-65 years in good health and a related stem cell transplant donor. The DNA of the CDR3 is TGTGCCAGTAGCCTAGCGGGAGTGGGAGAGACCCAGTACTTC. Translation gives CASSLAGVGETQYF.